The rows below give T cell receptor beta chains drawn from one sample of a study of CD8 T cells in Susac syndrome. TCRdb fed the immunoSEQ multiplex PCR reads into MiXCR, producing one record per CDR3 protein. The table includes around 130,000 distinct CDR3 sequences, 90% to 95% detected once. The sample taken for sequencing was CD4+ T cells from PBMCs. The receptors stem from a human donor with multiple sclerosis. CDR3s leave out the opening cysteine and the closing phenylalanine or tryptophan. Each record gives: V gene, J gene, CDR3 protein.

v_gene: TRBV28; j_gene: TRBJ2-7; CDR3aa: ASSLVGGYEQY
v_gene: TRBV7-2; j_gene: TRBJ2-7; CDR3aa: ASSLVGQGSYEQY
v_gene: TRBV24-1; j_gene: TRBJ1-5; CDR3aa: ATSVLDPQPQH
v_gene: TRBV29-1; j_gene: TRBJ1-2; CDR3aa: SALEGGKGYT
v_gene: TRBV14; j_gene: TRBJ2-5; CDR3aa: ASSHGTATQY
v_gene: TRBV15; j_gene: TRBJ1-1; CDR3aa: ATSPNKYGAF
v_gene: TRBV9; j_gene: TRBJ2-7; CDR3aa: ASSVEERGPPYEQY
v_gene: TRBV12-3/TRBV12-4; j_gene: TRBJ1-6; CDR3aa: ASRHPGTGVSPLH
v_gene: TRBV9; j_gene: TRBJ1-3; CDR3aa: ASSVAGFGNTIY
v_gene: TRBV29-1; j_gene: TRBJ2-7; CDR3aa: SVEDRARQGSYEQY
v_gene: TRBV30; j_gene: TRBJ2-5; CDR3aa: AWGAGETQY
v_gene: TRBV12-3/TRBV12-4; j_gene: TRBJ2-2; CDR3aa: AYSGQGTGELF
v_gene: TRBV30; j_gene: TRBJ1-1; CDR3aa: ASGTGGKMNTEAF
v_gene: TRBV5-5; j_gene: TRBJ1-1; CDR3aa: ASSTPGGTEAF
v_gene: TRBV4-2; j_gene: TRBJ2-1; CDR3aa: ASSQDTVFNEQF
v_gene: TRBV20-1; j_gene: TRBJ1-2; CDR3aa: SARAENGNYGYT
v_gene: TRBV5-1; j_gene: TRBJ1-1; CDR3aa: ASSLADAGENTEAF
v_gene: TRBV3-1; j_gene: TRBJ2-3; CDR3aa: ASSSTTDTQY
v_gene: TRBV6-2/TRBV6-3; j_gene: TRBJ2-1; CDR3aa: ASSYSRIRDYNEQF
v_gene: TRBV5-4; j_gene: TRBJ1-2; CDR3aa: ATLKTGGDYGYT
v_gene: TRBV5-1; j_gene: TRBJ2-7; CDR3aa: ASSGAGTSSYEQY
v_gene: TRBV12-3/TRBV12-4; j_gene: TRBJ1-5; CDR3aa: ASSFTPDSNQPQH
v_gene: TRBV29-1; j_gene: TRBJ2-4; CDR3aa: SVRGQGSNIQY
v_gene: TRBV5-1; j_gene: TRBJ2-7; CDR3aa: ASSLLPRPGLADEQY
v_gene: TRBV3-1; j_gene: TRBJ2-1; CDR3aa: ASSQDNREGDEQF
v_gene: TRBV30; j_gene: TRBJ1-1; CDR3aa: AWSRTGQITEAF
v_gene: TRBV29-1; j_gene: TRBJ1-2; CDR3aa: SVVSGSGYT
v_gene: TRBV6-6; j_gene: TRBJ2-4; CDR3aa: ASSYSDWREVNIQY
v_gene: TRBV27; j_gene: TRBJ2-2; CDR3aa: ASSLRAGELF
v_gene: TRBV30; j_gene: TRBJ1-1; CDR3aa: AWKGRRGAEAF
v_gene: TRBV20-1; j_gene: TRBJ2-7; CDR3aa: SARDPLSGVLYEQY
v_gene: TRBV12-3/TRBV12-4; j_gene: TRBJ1-2; CDR3aa: ASSSRLGKSGYGYT
v_gene: TRBV3-1; j_gene: TRBJ2-5; CDR3aa: ASSQVKGLAGLETQY
v_gene: TRBV13; j_gene: TRBJ2-5; CDR3aa: ASSFFGLAGNQETQY
v_gene: TRBV5-4; j_gene: TRBJ1-5; CDR3aa: ASSLGPMDQPQH
v_gene: TRBV7-9; j_gene: TRBJ2-7; CDR3aa: ASSNRTSRPYEQY
v_gene: TRBV7-9; j_gene: TRBJ2-7; CDR3aa: ASSLQGIPYEQY
v_gene: TRBV20-1; j_gene: TRBJ1-3; CDR3aa: SARDAGRLGWNTIY
v_gene: TRBV20-1; j_gene: TRBJ2-3; CDR3aa: SARDNNVRGPSQY
v_gene: TRBV5-1; j_gene: TRBJ1-2; CDR3aa: ASGTGGPYGYT
v_gene: TRBV28; j_gene: TRBJ2-3; CDR3aa: ASSPQGPLAGLLDTQY
v_gene: TRBV3-1; j_gene: TRBJ2-7; CDR3aa: ASSQGVYEQY
v_gene: TRBV19; j_gene: TRBJ2-7; CDR3aa: ATLRYPPEQY
v_gene: TRBV20-1; j_gene: TRBJ2-7; CDR3aa: SARDLYSPSDEQY
v_gene: TRBV24-1; j_gene: TRBJ2-2; CDR3aa: ATSDFDVLGLSGELF
v_gene: TRBV29-1; j_gene: TRBJ2-7; CDR3aa: SAVKPGGQSVKEQY
v_gene: TRBV28; j_gene: TRBJ2-1; CDR3aa: ASRGLSAGSNEQF